This entry lists 18 T cell receptor beta chains sequenced from one sample in a study of blood T cells in healthy people across ages. PCR was performed a second time for roughly 7 to 12 cycles using a sample-barcoded 5' primer and a J-beta primer mix. Via MiXCR, TCRdb re-called the 5' RACE reads, giving one row per CDR3 protein. The sample consists of about 1.6 million distinct CDR3 sequences, 30% to 40% of them appearing once. The material sequenced was blood. The receptors here all came from a woman aged 30 to 39 in good health.

This clonotype was counted a single time. The gene calls are TRBV7-6 and TRBJ1-5; 7 bases align to TRBD1. J gave up 7 bases and V 1 base, and 7 bases lay outside the gene matches. There are 15 residues in the CDR3. Germline CDR1 and CDR2: SGHVS and FNYEAQ. The DNA of the CDR3 is TGTGCCAGCAGCTTAGTTGAGGGGGCATGGCAGCCCCAGCATTTT. It specifies CASSLVEGAWQPQHF.

The chain employs TRBV25-1 and TRBJ2-3; the match to TRBD2 covers 10 bases. The V segment lost 3 bases and the J segment 2 bases; nucleotides outside the gene matches: 5. The CDR3 covers 16 residues. Germline CDR1 is MGHDK and CDR2 is SYGVNS. CDR3 in DNA: TGTGCCAGCAGTGAGGTACTAGCGGGATCCACAGATACGCAGTATTTT. Its translation: CASSEVLAGSTDTQYF.

This chain joins TRBV27 and TRBJ2-1; D remains unclear. This CDR3 is built from 15 residues. Deletions cut 0 bases from V and 7 bases from J, with 13 bases between. CDR1 and CDR2 (germline): MNHEY, SMNVEV (reference sequence). The CDR3 region has the DNA TGTGCCAGCAGTTTATCAGTAGAAGGATTGAATGAGCAGTTCTTC. It codes for CASSLSVEGLNEQFF.

DNA for the CDR3: TGCGCCAGCAGCCCGGGACAGGAGCCAATCTACGAGCAGTACTTC. Encoded protein: CASSPGQEPIYEQYF. This chain uses TRBV5-1 with TRBJ2-7, with 8 bases fitting TRBD1. V shed 4 bases and J 3 bases; nucleotides not matched to a gene: 9. The CDR3 runs 15 residues. The germline V gene has CDR1 SGHRS and CDR2 YFSETQ.

This clonotype has just one count. The chain joins TRBV6-1 to TRBJ2-5; 11 positions agree with TRBD1. The J segment lost 7 bases and the V segment lost 2 bases, leaving 3 bases of the junction unmatched. Looked up from germline, CDR1 is MNHNS and CDR2 is SASEGT. The length of the CDR3 is 14 residues. CDR3 sequence (DNA): TGTGCCAGCAGTGAACCCGGGACAGGGGGGACCCAGTACTTC. Its translation is CASSEPGTGGTQYF.

The chain employs TRBV3-1 and TRBJ1-1; a weak D match, TRBD1 (6 bases). This CDR3 is 14 amino acids long. V gave up 1 base and J gave up 5 bases, with 11 bases separating them. Germline V gives CDR1 LGHDT, CDR2 YNNKEL (reference sequence). The CDR3 region is CASSQVGGETEAFF. Written as DNA, the CDR3 is TGTGCCAGCAGCCAAGTAGGGGGAGAGACTGAAGCTTTCTTT.

This chain links TRBV10-2 with TRBJ2-5; D is perhaps TRBD2 (5 bases). Germline lookup yields CDR1 WSHSY and CDR2 SAAADI. There are 12 residues in the CDR3. V lost 3 bases and J 11 bases, leaving 13 bases between the germline ends. CDR3 in DNA: TGCGCCAGCAGTGATGCCGGGATGGAGCAGTACTTC. It translates to CASSDAGMEQYF.

V gene TRBV5-1 combines with J gene TRBJ2-7; D is possibly TRBD1 (8 bases). The assigned J gene may be wrong: the sequence end matches TRBJ2-5 better. CDR3 length: 15 residues. The germline CDR1 and CDR2 sequences are SGHRS and YFSETQ. The CDR3 DNA is TGCGCCAGCAGCACGGACAGGGTCGGGGGGGAGACCCAGTACTTC. Residues: CASSTDRVGGETQYF.

About this clonotype: The conserved closing phenylalanine or tryptophan is absent in this CDR3, likely reflecting a read error. V and J are TRBV12-3 or TRBV12-4 and TRBJ2-5, with D tentatively TRBD1 (6 bases). This CDR3 has 12 amino acids. V was shortened by 6 bases and J by 11 bases, with 16 bases between the two germline ends. The CDR3 sequence is CASSPTGLEQYC. DNA of the CDR3: TGTGCCAGCAGCCCCACAGGGCTGGAGCAGTACTGC.

The chain joins TRBV10-3 to TRBJ1-1; 7 nucleotides align to TRBD1. The CDR3 totals 13 residues. Germline trimming cut 0 bases from V and 7 bases from J; bases unmatched to any gene: 2. Germline V CDR1 and CDR2: ENHRY, SYGVKD. In nucleotides, the CDR3 is TGTGCCATCAGTGAGTCGACAGGGAGTGAAGCTTTCTTT. Its protein product is CAISESTGSEAFF.

This clonotype was counted a few times. At one of its ends the junction is not consistent with the germline gene, which may arise from a read error. V is TRBV20-1 and J is TRBJ2-7; D unclear. The end of the DNA aligns better with TRBJ2-4, so the J call may be wrong. The CDR3 runs to 11 residues. The germline V gene encodes CDR1 DFQATT and CDR2 SNEGSKA (reference sequence). CDR3 protein: CSVQANGIQYF. In DNA form, the CDR3 reads TGTAGTGTCCAAGCGAACGGCATTCAGTACTTC.

This clonotype was counted only a few times. J is TRBJ1-1 and V is TRBV7-2, with D unclear. This CDR3 region has 15 residues. Trimming took off 1 base at V and 1 base at J, with 10 bases between the two ends. Germline V CDR1 and CDR2: SGHTA, FQGNSA. CDR3 region: CASSLGPGWNTEAFF. CDR3 coding DNA: TGTGCCAGCAGCTTAGGGCCGGGTTGGAACACTGAAGCTTTCTTT.

The table lists this clonotype with a few counts. The V call is TRBV29-1, the J call TRBJ2-3; a possible D gene is TRBD1 (5 bases). The CDR3 is made up of 11 amino acids. With 7 bases removed from V and 14 bases from J, the gap between germline ends came to 19 bases. The V gene's germline CDR1 is SQVTM and CDR2 ANQGSEA. The CDR3 loop is CSAIGQGFTYF. The CDR3 nucleotides are TGCAGCGCCATTGGGCAGGGCTTCACGTATTTT.

As DNA, the CDR3 is TGTGCCAGCAGTTTGGCCCTCGGGACACAAAGCTACGAGCAGTACTTC. It yields the protein CASSLALGTQSYEQYF. This rearrangement joins TRBV12-3 or TRBV12-4 to TRBJ2-7, with D possibly matching TRBD1 (6 bases). The V gene lost 3 bases and the J gene lost 3 bases, with 18 bases spanning the gap. This CDR3 is built from 16 residues.

The chain recombines TRBV20-1 with TRBJ1-1; D unresolved. In germline, CDR1 is DFQATT, CDR2 SNEGSKA (reference sequence). V lost 0 bases and J 5 bases, leaving 13 bases between the germline ends. The CDR3 is made up of 14 amino acids. The DNA for the CDR3 is TGCAGTGCTAGAGATAGGGCAGGTAGGACTGAAGCTTTCTTT. It encodes CSARDRAGRTEAFF.

The rearrangement links TRBV5-1 to TRBJ1-1; no clear D. The CDR3 consists of 17 residues. V was pared by 0 bases and J by 0 bases, with 15 bases between. Germline V lookup: CDR1 SGHRS, CDR2 YFSETQ. In DNA form, the CDR3 reads TGCGCCAGCAGCTTGGATTGGTCGCAGACAATGAACACTGAAGCTTTCTTT. Translated, it gives CASSLDWSQTMNTEAFF.

V usage is TRBV4-1 and J usage is TRBJ2-2, with D possibly matching TRBD1 (5 bases). The CDR3 spans 13 residues. V was trimmed by 3 bases and J by 4 bases, leaving 6 bases between them. CDR1 MGHRA and CDR2 YSYEKL come from the germline V gene. The CDR3 is CASSQTVTGELFF. The DNA of the CDR3 is TGCGCCAGCAGCCAGACAGTCACCGGGGAGCTGTTTTTT.

This rearrangement joins TRBV20-1 to TRBJ2-5; 10 bases agree with TRBD2. This CDR3 comprises 15 residues. The junction had 9 bases not matched to a gene; V was cut back by 3 bases and J by 5 bases. Germline V gene sequence: CDR1 DFQATT, CDR2 SNEGSKA (reference sequence). The CDR3 region is CSARRLAGVGETQYF. The DNA of the CDR3 is TGCAGTGCTAGGAGGCTAGCGGGAGTGGGGGAGACCCAGTACTTC.